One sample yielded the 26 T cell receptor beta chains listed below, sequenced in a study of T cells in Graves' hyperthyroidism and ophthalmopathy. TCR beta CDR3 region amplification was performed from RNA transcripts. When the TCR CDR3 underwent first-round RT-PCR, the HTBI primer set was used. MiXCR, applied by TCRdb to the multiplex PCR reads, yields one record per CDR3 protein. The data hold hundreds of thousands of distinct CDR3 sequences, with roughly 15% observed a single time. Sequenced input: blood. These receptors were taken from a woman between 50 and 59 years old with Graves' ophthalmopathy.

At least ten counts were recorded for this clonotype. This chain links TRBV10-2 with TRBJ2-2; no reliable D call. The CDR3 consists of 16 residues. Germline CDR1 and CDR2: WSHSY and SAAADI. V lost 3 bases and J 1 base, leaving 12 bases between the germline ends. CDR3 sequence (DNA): TGCGCCAGCAGTGACTTTTTACTCAGGAACACCGGGGAGCTGTTTTTT. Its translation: CASSDFLLRNTGELFF.

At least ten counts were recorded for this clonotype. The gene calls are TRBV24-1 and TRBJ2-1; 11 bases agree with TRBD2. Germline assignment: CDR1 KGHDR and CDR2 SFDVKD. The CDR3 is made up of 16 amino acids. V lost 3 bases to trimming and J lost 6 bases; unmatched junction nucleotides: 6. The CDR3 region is CATSDPGSGGGNEQFF. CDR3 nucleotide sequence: TGTGCCACCAGTGATCCCGGTAGCGGGGGGGGCAATGAGCAGTTCTTC.

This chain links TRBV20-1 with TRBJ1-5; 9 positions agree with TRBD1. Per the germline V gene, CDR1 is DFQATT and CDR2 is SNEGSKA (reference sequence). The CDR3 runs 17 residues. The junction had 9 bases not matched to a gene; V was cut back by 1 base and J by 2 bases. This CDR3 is CSARVGQGNWGNQPQHF. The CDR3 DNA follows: TGCAGTGCTAGAGTGGGACAGGGAAATTGGGGCAATCAGCCCCAGCATTTT.

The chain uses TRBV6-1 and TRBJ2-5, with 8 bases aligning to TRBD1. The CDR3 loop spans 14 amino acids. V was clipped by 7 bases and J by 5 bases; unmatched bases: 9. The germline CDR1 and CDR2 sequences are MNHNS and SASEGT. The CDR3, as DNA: TGTGCCAGCACCGACCCAACAGGGGGGGAGACCCAGTACTTC. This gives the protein CASTDPTGGETQYF.

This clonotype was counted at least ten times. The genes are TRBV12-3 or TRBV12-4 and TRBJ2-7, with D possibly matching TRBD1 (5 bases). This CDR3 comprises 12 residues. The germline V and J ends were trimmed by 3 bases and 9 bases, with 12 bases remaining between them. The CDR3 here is CASSLGPGVQYF. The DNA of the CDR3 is TGTGCCAGCAGTTTGGGGCCTGGGGTGCAGTACTTC.

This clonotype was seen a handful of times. For the CDR3, the DNA is TGTGCCACCAGCAGAGATCTAGGGAGTGCCGAGCAGTACTTC. Protein: CATSRDLGSAEQYF. V and J are TRBV15 and TRBJ2-7; tentative D call: TRBD2 (5 bases). This CDR3 spans 14 amino acids. CDR1 is LNHNV and CDR2 is YYDKDF in the germline V gene (reference sequence). V was shortened by 0 bases and J by 6 bases, with 12 bases between the two germline ends.

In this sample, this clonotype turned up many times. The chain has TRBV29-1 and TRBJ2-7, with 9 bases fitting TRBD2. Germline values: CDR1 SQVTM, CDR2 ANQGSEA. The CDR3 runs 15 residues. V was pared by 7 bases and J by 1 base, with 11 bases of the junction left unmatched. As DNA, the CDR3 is TGCAGCGCTAAAATTAGCGGGAGATCGTCCTACGAGCAGTACTTC. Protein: CSAKISGRSSYEQYF.

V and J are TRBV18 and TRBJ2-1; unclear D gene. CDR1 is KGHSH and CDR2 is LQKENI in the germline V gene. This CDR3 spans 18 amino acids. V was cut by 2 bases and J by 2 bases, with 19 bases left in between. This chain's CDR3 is CASSPVGQDRYTYNEQFF. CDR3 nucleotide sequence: TGTGCCAGCTCACCAGTCGGGCAGGATAGGTATACCTACAATGAGCAGTTCTTC.

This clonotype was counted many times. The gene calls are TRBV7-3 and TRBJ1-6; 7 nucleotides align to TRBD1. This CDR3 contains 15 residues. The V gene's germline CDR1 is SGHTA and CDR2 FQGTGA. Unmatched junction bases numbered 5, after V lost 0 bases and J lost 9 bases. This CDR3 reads CASSLTFDRASPLHF. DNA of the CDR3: TGTGCCAGCAGCTTAACGTTCGACAGGGCTTCACCCCTCCACTTT.

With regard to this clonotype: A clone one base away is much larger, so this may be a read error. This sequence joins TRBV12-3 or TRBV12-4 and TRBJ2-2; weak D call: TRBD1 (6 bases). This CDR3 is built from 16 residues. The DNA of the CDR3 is TGTGCCAGCAGTTTAATCCAGGGGATAAACACCGGGGAGCCGTTTTTT. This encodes CASSLIQGINTGEPFF.

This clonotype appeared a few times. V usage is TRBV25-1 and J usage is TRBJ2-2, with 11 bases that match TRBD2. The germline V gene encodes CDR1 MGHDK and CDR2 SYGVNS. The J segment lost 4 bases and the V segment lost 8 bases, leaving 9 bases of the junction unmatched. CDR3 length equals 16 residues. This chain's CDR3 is CASQQGLAGFTGELFF. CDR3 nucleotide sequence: TGTGCCAGCCAACAAGGACTAGCGGGCTTCACCGGGGAGCTGTTTTTT. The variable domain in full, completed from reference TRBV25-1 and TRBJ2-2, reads EADIYQTPRYLVIGTGKKITLECSQTMGHDKMYWYQQDPGMELHLIHYSYGVNSTEKGDLSSESTVSRIRTEHFPLTLESARPSHTSQYLCASQQGLAGFTGELFFGEGSRLTVL.

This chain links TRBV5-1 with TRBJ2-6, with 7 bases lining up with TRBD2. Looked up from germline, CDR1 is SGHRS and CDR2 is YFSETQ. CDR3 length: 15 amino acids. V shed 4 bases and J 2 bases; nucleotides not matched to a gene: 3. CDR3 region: CASSGGGTGANVLTF. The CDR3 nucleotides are TGCGCCAGCAGCGGGGGGGGTACTGGGGCCAACGTCCTGACTTTC.

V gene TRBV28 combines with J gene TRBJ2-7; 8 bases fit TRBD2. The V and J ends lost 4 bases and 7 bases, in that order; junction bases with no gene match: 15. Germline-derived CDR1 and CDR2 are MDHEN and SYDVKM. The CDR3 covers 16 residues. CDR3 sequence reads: CASSSRQQLAVFEQYF. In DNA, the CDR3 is TGTGCCAGCAGTTCCAGACAGCAACTAGCGGTCTTTGAGCAGTACTTC.

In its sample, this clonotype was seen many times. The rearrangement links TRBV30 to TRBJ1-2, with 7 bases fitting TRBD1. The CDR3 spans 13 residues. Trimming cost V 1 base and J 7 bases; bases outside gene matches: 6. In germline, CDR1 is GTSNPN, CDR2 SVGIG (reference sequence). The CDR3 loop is CAWSEGQLGGYTF. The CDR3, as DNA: TGTGCCTGGAGTGAGGGACAGTTGGGTGGCTACACCTTC.

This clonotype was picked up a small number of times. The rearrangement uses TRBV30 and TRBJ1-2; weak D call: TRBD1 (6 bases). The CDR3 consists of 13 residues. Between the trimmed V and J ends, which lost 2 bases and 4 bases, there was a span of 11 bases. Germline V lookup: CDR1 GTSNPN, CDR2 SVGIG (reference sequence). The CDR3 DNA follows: TGTGCCTGGAGTACAGGGTCTAGCTATGGCTACACCTTC. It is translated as CAWSTGSSYGYTF.

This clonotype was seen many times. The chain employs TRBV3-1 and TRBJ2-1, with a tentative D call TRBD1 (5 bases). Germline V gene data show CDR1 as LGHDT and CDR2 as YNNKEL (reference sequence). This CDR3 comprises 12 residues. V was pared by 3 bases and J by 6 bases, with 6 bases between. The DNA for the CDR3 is TGTGCCAGCAGCCATCAGGGCAATGAGCAGTTCTTC. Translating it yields CASSHQGNEQFF.

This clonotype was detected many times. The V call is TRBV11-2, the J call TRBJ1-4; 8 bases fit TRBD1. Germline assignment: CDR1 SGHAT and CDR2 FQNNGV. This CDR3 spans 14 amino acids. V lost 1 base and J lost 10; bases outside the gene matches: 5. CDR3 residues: CASSLGTGQRKLFF. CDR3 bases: TGTGCCAGCAGCTTAGGGACAGGGCAAAGAAAACTGTTTTTT.

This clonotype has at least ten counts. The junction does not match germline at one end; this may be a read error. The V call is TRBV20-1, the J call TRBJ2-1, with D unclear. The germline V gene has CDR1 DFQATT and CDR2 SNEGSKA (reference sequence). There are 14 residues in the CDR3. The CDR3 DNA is TGCAGTGCTAGAGAGACTCTCTCCCACAATGAGCAGTTCTTC. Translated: CSARETLSHNEQFF.

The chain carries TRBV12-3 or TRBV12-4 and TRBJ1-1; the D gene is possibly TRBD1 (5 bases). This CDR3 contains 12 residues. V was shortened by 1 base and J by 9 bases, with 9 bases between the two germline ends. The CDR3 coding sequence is TGTGCCAGCAGTTTAGGGCCAGGGCAAGCTTTCTTT. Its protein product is CASSLGPGQAFF.

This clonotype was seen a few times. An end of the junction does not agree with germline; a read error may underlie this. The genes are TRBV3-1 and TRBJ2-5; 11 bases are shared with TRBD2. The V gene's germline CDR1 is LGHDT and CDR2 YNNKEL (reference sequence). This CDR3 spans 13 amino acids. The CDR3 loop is CASSPPVAGGLHF. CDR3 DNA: TGTGCCAGCAGCCCGCCCGTAGCGGGAGGGCTACACTTC.

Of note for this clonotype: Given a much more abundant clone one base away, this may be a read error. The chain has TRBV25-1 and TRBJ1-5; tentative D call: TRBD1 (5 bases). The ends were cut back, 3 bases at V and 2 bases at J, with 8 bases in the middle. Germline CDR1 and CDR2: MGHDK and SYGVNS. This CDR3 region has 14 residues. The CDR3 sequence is CASSEMGGNQPQHF. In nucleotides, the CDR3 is TGTGCCAGCAGTGAGATGGGGGGCAATCAGCCCCAGCATTTT.

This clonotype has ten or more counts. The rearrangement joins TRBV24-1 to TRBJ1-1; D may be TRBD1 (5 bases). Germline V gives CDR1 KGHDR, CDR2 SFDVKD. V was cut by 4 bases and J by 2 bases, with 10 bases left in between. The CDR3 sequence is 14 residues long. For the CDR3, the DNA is TGTGCCACCAGTGACGGGACCGATAACACTGAAGCTTTCTTT. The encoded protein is CATSDGTDNTEAFF.

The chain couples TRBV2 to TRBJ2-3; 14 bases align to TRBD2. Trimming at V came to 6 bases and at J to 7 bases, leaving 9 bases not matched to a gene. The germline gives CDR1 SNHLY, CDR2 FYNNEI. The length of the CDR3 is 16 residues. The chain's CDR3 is CASSPGTSGSRYTQYF. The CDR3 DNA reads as TGTGCCAGCAGCCCCGGGACTAGCGGGAGTCGGTATACGCAGTATTTT. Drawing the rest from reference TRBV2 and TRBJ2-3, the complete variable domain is EPEVTQTPSHQVTQMGQEVILRCVPISNHLYFYWYRQILGQKVEFLVSFYNNEISEKSEIFDDQFSVERPDGSNFTLKIRSTKLEDSAMYFCASSPGTSGSRYTQYFGPGTRLTVL.

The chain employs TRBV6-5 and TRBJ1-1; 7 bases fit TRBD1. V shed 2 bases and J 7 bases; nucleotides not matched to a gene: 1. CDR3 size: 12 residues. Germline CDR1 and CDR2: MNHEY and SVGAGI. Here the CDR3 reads CASSYRTGEAFF. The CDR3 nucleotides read TGTGCCAGCAGTTACAGGACAGGTGAAGCTTTCTTT.

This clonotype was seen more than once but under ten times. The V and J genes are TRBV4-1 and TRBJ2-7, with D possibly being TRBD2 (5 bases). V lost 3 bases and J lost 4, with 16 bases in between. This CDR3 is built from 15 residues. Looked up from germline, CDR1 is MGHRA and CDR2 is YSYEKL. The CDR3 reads CASSHLLAGPYEQYF. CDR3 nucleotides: TGCGCCAGCAGCCACCTCCTAGCCGGGCCTTACGAGCAGTACTTC.

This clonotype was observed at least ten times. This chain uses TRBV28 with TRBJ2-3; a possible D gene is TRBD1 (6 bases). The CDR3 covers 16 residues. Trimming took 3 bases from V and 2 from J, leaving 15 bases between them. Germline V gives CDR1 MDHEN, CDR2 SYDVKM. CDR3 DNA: TGTGCCAGCAGTTTCTTTGACAGGCGACTCACAGATACGCAGTATTTT. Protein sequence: CASSFFDRRLTDTQYF. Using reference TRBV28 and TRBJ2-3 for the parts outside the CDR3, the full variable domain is DVKVTQSSRYLVKRTGEKVFLECVQDMDHENMFWYRQDPGLGLRLIYFSYDVKMKEKGDIPEGYSVSREKKERFSLILESASTNQTSMYLCASSFFDRRLTDTQYFGPGTRLTVL.